This is a list of T cell receptor beta chains from one sample in a study of post-analysis software for immune sequencing data. MiXCR was run by TCRdb on the PCR reads, yielding one entry per CDR3 protein. Among about 620,000 distinct CDR3 sequences listed, around 44% were seen once. What was sequenced was blood. The receptors here all came from a girl aged 10-17 years with multiple sclerosis. The CDR3 runs from the conserved cysteine through the conserved F or W. A D gene is named only where the DNA matches it firmly. Some rows mark clone size as missing; the rest say once, few, many or name a class of expanded clone.

v_gene: TRBV29-1
abundance: few
j_gene: TRBJ2-7
d_gene: TRBD1
len: 18
CDR3aa: CSVEVPFEDRGPTYEQYF
CDR3nt: TGCAGCGTTGAAGTCCCATTCGAAGACAGGGGCCCAACCTACGAGCAGTACTTC

v_gene: TRBV7-9
abundance: .
j_gene: TRBJ2-7
d_gene: TRBD2
len: 18
CDR3aa: CASSAGTSGGPTTYEQYF
CDR3nt: TGTGCCAGCAGCGCTGGGACTAGCGGGGGACCCACCACCTACGAGCAGTACTTC

v_gene: TRBV4-2
abundance: .
j_gene: TRBJ2-5
d_gene: .
len: 15
CDR3aa: CASSQELGVQETQYF
CDR3nt: TGTGCCAGCAGCCAAGAGCTAGGAGTTCAAGAGACCCAGTACTTC

v_gene: TRBV7-2
abundance: .
j_gene: TRBJ2-7
d_gene: TRBD1
len: 15
CDR3aa: CASSPGLGQTYEQYF
CDR3nt: TGTGCCAGCAGCCCAGGGCTGGGACAGACCTACGAGCAGTACTTC

v_gene: TRBV5-1
abundance: .
j_gene: TRBJ2-5
d_gene: .
len: 13
CDR3aa: CASTQTEGETQYF
CDR3nt: TGCGCCAGCACCCAGACAGAAGGAGAGACCCAGTACTTC

v_gene: TRBV6-1
abundance: .
j_gene: TRBJ1-5
d_gene: .
len: 11
CDR3aa: CASSEGEPQHF
CDR3nt: TGTGCCAGCAGTGAAGGTGAGCCCCAGCATTTT

v_gene: TRBV5-1
abundance: few
j_gene: TRBJ1-2
d_gene: .
len: 16
CDR3aa: CASSSIPDGPIYGYTF
CDR3nt: TGCGCCAGCAGCAGTATTCCCGATGGCCCTATCTATGGCTACACCTTC

v_gene: TRBV12-3/TRBV12-4
abundance: .
j_gene: TRBJ1-2
d_gene: .
len: 13
CDR3aa: CASSFGQSQGYTF
CDR3nt: TGTGCCAGCAGTTTCGGACAGAGCCAGGGTTACACCTTC

v_gene: TRBV5-1
abundance: .
j_gene: TRBJ1-4
d_gene: .
len: 15
CDR3aa: CASSPTADKGEKLFF
CDR3nt: TGCGCCAGCAGCCCGACAGCCGACAAGGGCGAAAAACTGTTTTTT

v_gene: TRBV6-5
abundance: .
j_gene: TRBJ2-1
d_gene: .
len: 16
CDR3aa: CASSPGDGVSYNEQFF
CDR3nt: TGTGCCAGCAGTCCCGGGGACGGAGTCTCCTACAATGAGCAGTTCTTC

v_gene: TRBV7-2
abundance: .
j_gene: TRBJ2-5
d_gene: .
len: 16
CDR3aa: CASSLVSRAVVETQYF
CDR3nt: TGTGCCAGCAGCTTAGTCAGCAGGGCGGTAGTAGAGACCCAGTACTTC

v_gene: TRBV7-3
abundance: .
j_gene: TRBJ2-1
d_gene: .
len: 13
CDR3aa: CASSLGWGNEQFF
CDR3nt: TGTGCCAGCAGCTTGGGATGGGGAAATGAGCAGTTCTTC

v_gene: TRBV12-3/TRBV12-4
abundance: .
j_gene: TRBJ2-4
d_gene: TRBD1
len: 11
CDR3aa: CASSAVGQLYF
CDR3nt: TGTGCCAGCAGTGCCGTGGGACAGCTGTACTTC

v_gene: TRBV5-5
abundance: few
j_gene: TRBJ2-5
d_gene: .
len: 14
CDR3aa: CASSYRTSQETQYF
CDR3nt: TGTGCCAGCAGCTACCGGACATCCCAAGAGACCCAGTACTTC

v_gene: TRBV12-3/TRBV12-4
abundance: .
j_gene: TRBJ2-7
d_gene: .
len: 17
CDR3aa: CASSPPLGTASSYEQYF
CDR3nt: TGTGCCAGCAGCCCTCCGCTGGGGACGGCAAGCTCCTACGAGCAGTACTTC

v_gene: TRBV11-3
abundance: .
j_gene: TRBJ2-6
d_gene: .
len: 17
CDR3aa: CASSFLRPRSGANVLTF
CDR3nt: TGTGCCAGCAGCTTCCTCCGTCCCCGCTCTGGGGCCAACGTCCTGACTTTC

v_gene: TRBV5-1
abundance: .
j_gene: TRBJ1-4
d_gene: .
len: 16
CDR3aa: CASSLGQIATNEKLFF
CDR3nt: TGCGCCAGCAGCTTGGGGCAGATCGCAACTAATGAAAAACTGTTTTTT

v_gene: TRBV29-1
abundance: .
j_gene: TRBJ2-7
d_gene: TRBD2
len: 17
CDR3aa: CSVEEVGASGWSYEQYF
CDR3nt: TGCAGCGTTGAAGAAGTCGGCGCTAGCGGATGGAGCTACGAGCAGTACTTC

v_gene: TRBV6-5
abundance: .
j_gene: TRBJ2-3
d_gene: TRBD2
len: 16
CDR3aa: CASRKSGGALTDTQYF
CDR3nt: TGTGCCAGCAGAAAGAGCGGGGGGGCTCTAACAGATACGCAGTATTTT

v_gene: TRBV7-9
abundance: .
j_gene: TRBJ2-1
d_gene: TRBD1
len: 14
CDR3aa: CASSRGTVYNEQFF
CDR3nt: TGTGCCAGCAGCAGAGGGACAGTTTACAATGAGCAGTTCTTC

v_gene: TRBV12-3/TRBV12-4
abundance: few
j_gene: TRBJ2-1
d_gene: .
len: 15
CDR3aa: CASSLYQVSYNEQFF
CDR3nt: TGTGCCAGCAGTTTATACCAGGTCTCCTACAATGAGCAGTTCTTC

v_gene: TRBV5-1
abundance: once
j_gene: TRBJ1-5
d_gene: TRBD1
len: 15
CDR3aa: CASSLGTGNNQPRHF
CDR3nt: TGCGCCAGCAGCTTAGGGACAGGGAACAATCAGCCCCGGCATTTT

v_gene: TRBV6-6
abundance: few
j_gene: TRBJ2-7
d_gene: .
len: 15
CDR3aa: CASSYILPTSYEQYF
CDR3nt: TGTGCCAGCAGTTATATACTGCCGACATCCTACGAGCAGTACTTC

v_gene: TRBV6-6
abundance: .
j_gene: TRBJ2-3
d_gene: .
len: 13
CDR3aa: CASQHSSTDTQYF
CDR3nt: TGTGCCAGTCAACACTCTAGCACAGATACGCAGTATTTT

v_gene: TRBV7-8
abundance: .
j_gene: TRBJ2-7
d_gene: .
len: 16
CDR3aa: CASSLAREPGWDEQYF
CDR3nt: TGTGCCAGCAGCTTAGCGAGGGAGCCGGGCTGGGACGAGCAGTACTTC

v_gene: TRBV20-1
abundance: .
j_gene: TRBJ2-7
d_gene: TRBD1
len: 13
CDR3aa: CSACGTGVYEQYF
CDR3nt: TGCAGTGCTTGTGGGACAGGGGTATACGAGCAGTACTTC

v_gene: TRBV7-9
abundance: .
j_gene: TRBJ2-3
d_gene: .
len: 14
CDR3aa: CATAGNLGGDTQYF
CDR3nt: TGTGCTACTGCCGGTAACTTGGGCGGAGATACGCAGTATTTT

v_gene: TRBV12-3/TRBV12-4
abundance: few
j_gene: TRBJ1-1
d_gene: TRBD1
len: 14
CDR3aa: CASSSGQGRTEAFF
CDR3nt: TGTGCCAGCAGTTCCGGACAGGGGAGGACTGAAGCTTTCTTT

v_gene: TRBV6-5
abundance: .
j_gene: TRBJ2-7
d_gene: .
len: 14
CDR3aa: CASSYLAEAYEQYF
CDR3nt: TGTGCCAGCAGTTACCTCGCGGAGGCCTACGAGCAGTACTTC

v_gene: TRBV4-1
abundance: .
j_gene: TRBJ2-3
d_gene: .
len: 16
CDR3aa: CASRKTFKQSTDTRYF
CDR3nt: TGCGCCAGCAGGAAGACTTTCAAACAAAGCACAGATACGCGGTATTTT

v_gene: TRBV5-1
abundance: few
j_gene: TRBJ2-1
d_gene: TRBD2
len: 15
CDR3aa: CASTPGTSVYNEQFF
CDR3nt: TGCGCCAGCACCCCCGGGACTAGCGTCTACAATGAGCAGTTCTTC

v_gene: TRBV29-1
abundance: .
j_gene: TRBJ2-3
d_gene: .
len: 15
CDR3aa: CSVEVVETSTDTQYF
CDR3nt: TGCAGCGTTGAAGTGGTAGAGACTAGCACAGATACGCAGTATTTT

v_gene: TRBV21-1
abundance: once
j_gene: TRBJ2-5
d_gene: .
len: 14
CDR3aa: CASSKEVDRETQYF
CDR3nt: TGTGCCAGCAGCAAAGAGGTAGACAGGGAGACCCAGTACTTC

v_gene: TRBV12-3/TRBV12-4
abundance: few
j_gene: TRBJ2-5
d_gene: TRBD2
len: 18
CDR3aa: CASSSTSGRAFRPETQYF
CDR3nt: TGTGCCAGCAGTTCGACTAGCGGGAGGGCCTTTCGCCCAGAGACCCAGTACTTC

v_gene: TRBV12-3/TRBV12-4
abundance: .
j_gene: TRBJ1-2
d_gene: TRBD1
len: 14
CDR3aa: CASSFGQGADGYTF
CDR3nt: TGTGCCAGCAGTTTTGGACAGGGTGCCGATGGCTACACCTTC

v_gene: TRBV5-1
abundance: .
j_gene: TRBJ2-1
d_gene: .
len: 12
CDR3aa: CASSFKGHEQFF
CDR3nt: TGCGCCAGCAGCTTTAAGGGGCATGAGCAGTTCTTC

v_gene: TRBV7-2
abundance: .
j_gene: TRBJ2-5
d_gene: TRBD2
len: 16
CDR3aa: CASSTTPQAGVETQYF
CDR3nt: TGTGCCAGCAGCACGACGCCCCAAGCGGGGGTGGAGACCCAGTACTTC

v_gene: TRBV12-3/TRBV12-4
abundance: .
j_gene: TRBJ1-2
d_gene: .
len: 17
CDR3aa: CASSLGGAKGEIYGYTF
CDR3nt: TGTGCCAGCAGTTTAGGGGGGGCTAAAGGGGAAATCTATGGCTACACCTTC

v_gene: TRBV7-2
abundance: few
j_gene: TRBJ2-1
d_gene: TRBD2
len: 17
CDR3aa: CASSPSGREAIYNEQFF
CDR3nt: TGTGCCAGCAGCCCTAGCGGGAGGGAGGCCATCTACAATGAGCAGTTCTTC

v_gene: TRBV9
abundance: .
j_gene: TRBJ2-1
d_gene: .
len: 17
CDR3aa: CASSVPEGAGAYNEQFF
CDR3nt: TGTGCCAGCAGCGTGCCCGAGGGGGCGGGGGCTTACAATGAGCAGTTCTTC

v_gene: TRBV6-2/TRBV6-3
abundance: .
j_gene: TRBJ2-7
d_gene: TRBD1
len: 16
CDR3aa: CASTAVGQGQTYEQYF
CDR3nt: TGTGCCAGCACCGCCGTTGGACAGGGGCAAACCTACGAGCAGTACTTC

v_gene: TRBV30
abundance: .
j_gene: TRBJ1-2
d_gene: .
len: 11
CDR3aa: CAYGRNYGYTF
CDR3nt: TGTGCCTACGGGCGTAACTATGGCTACACCTTC

v_gene: TRBV5-1
abundance: .
j_gene: TRBJ2-1
d_gene: .
len: 15
CDR3aa: CASSPDPGFYNEQFF
CDR3nt: TGCGCCAGCAGCCCTGACCCAGGGTTCTACAATGAGCAGTTCTTC

v_gene: TRBV7-2
abundance: few
j_gene: TRBJ1-2
d_gene: .
len: 13
CDR3aa: CASSGTFNYGYTF
CDR3nt: TGTGCCAGCAGCGGGACATTCAACTATGGCTACACCTTC

v_gene: TRBV5-5
abundance: .
j_gene: TRBJ1-1
d_gene: .
len: 15
CDR3aa: CASSLSINMNTEAFF
CDR3nt: TGTGCCAGCAGCTTGTCAATAAACATGAACACTGAAGCTTTCTTT

v_gene: TRBV6-5
abundance: few
j_gene: TRBJ1-2
d_gene: .
len: 15
CDR3aa: CASSYSGNSSYGYTF
CDR3nt: TGTGCCAGCAGTTACTCGGGCAACTCTAGCTATGGCTACACCTTC

v_gene: TRBV12-3/TRBV12-4
abundance: .
j_gene: TRBJ2-7
d_gene: .
len: 14
CDR3aa: CASSPQNQYNEQYF
CDR3nt: TGTGCCAGCAGTCCTCAGAACCAGTACAATGAGCAGTACTTC